This T cell receptor beta chain came from a study of T cells in women clearing cervical HPV infection listed by TCRdb under 2018. About the investigation overall: Cases were under 30 women with histologically confirmed HPV16-related CIN3 or worse, including a couple of invasive cancers. Among cases, blood sampling came a median of approximately 150 days after lesion detection, with an interquartile range of about 80 to 230 days. Cases and controls were matched on age within five years and on year of sample collection. Blood from cases was collected at the visit at which the lesion was first identified, whereas blood from controls was collected once infection was no longer detected. As quality controls, five blinded duplicates were added to each group, bringing the total to approximately 60 samples made up of around 50 participants and approximately ten replicates. Because only a few women had HLA typing data, the possibility that HLA type acted as a confounder could not be ruled out. In the parent cohort, 8,500 to 12,000 women aged 18 or older were enrolled in Guanacaste, Costa Rica, during 1993 to 1994 and were followed for seven years. Nested within Costa Rica's Guanacaste HPV Natural History Study, an exploratory proof-of-principle case-control study compared TCR repertoires across cervical HPV16 outcomes. Controls were around 24 women whose single incident HPV16 infection cleared within 12 months without precancer or cancer developing. A median age of approximately 30 years was observed in cases versus 38 in controls, and no significant differences in baseline characteristics were found.

Results the study describes overall, beyond this receptor: TRBV6-7 relative abundance was lower in cases than in controls (approximately 0.1% versus 0.16%; Bonferroni P = 0.0008). Because the number of T cells in each sample was unknown, differences in richness could reflect differing T-cell content rather than repertoire biology. The cross-sectional design could not show whether the associations came before the infection or were a result of it, and neither effector/memory subsets nor HPV-specific T cells were isolated. Cases were distinguished from controls with an estimated AUC of almost 0.85 by random forest classifiers combining richness and V gene abundances. Across sequencing depths, CIN3+ cases showed significantly higher TCR repertoire richness than controls, but evenness did not differ between the groups.

Trimming takes 1 base off V and 6 bases off J; junction bases not matched to a gene: 5. CDR1 and CDR2 are drawn from the germline V gene: SGHTA, FQGTGA. The CDR3 contains 15 residues, cysteine and phenylalanine counted. The 36 bases shown cover part of the CDR3, and their frame starts at base 1. TCR beta CDR3 regions were amplified by multiplex PCR using the immunoSEQ assay from an average of 1200 ng genomic DNA per sample. Primer bias was corrected in the assay by using a complete synthetic TCR repertoire to establish an amplification baseline. The amplicons were sequenced on the Illumina platform. The paper's data handling went like this. Sequences were error-corrected by clustering with frequency ratios and a modified nearest-neighbor algorithm and were then analyzed in the immunoSEQ Analyzer with IMGT gene definitions. TCR richness and evenness were averaged over 20 rarefaction repeats at each rarefaction depth, excluding samples with fewer sequences than the depth. Wilcoxon rank sum tests with FDR correction were used to compare V, D and J gene relative abundances between the groups. An intraclass correlation of about 96% for TCR richness and an average of roughly 76% across 66 gene segments were obtained from the blinded duplicates. TCRdb carries this immuneACCESS record with in-frame sequences only. Its versions omit some clonotypes, under half of them owing to an unresolved V gene in the studies checked, with the rest unexplained. V, J and clone size are those of that table, while D and trimming were read from the DNA. This sample's clone table shows around 19,000 clones. Jointly, the top ten make up around 5.4% of the sample.

About this clone: It has no known antigen specificity. The DNA ends 3 residues before the CDR3 does, and the rest of the CDR3 is filled in from the germline J gene. The same CDR3 arises from other DNA sequences in this sample as well.

Every participant had a single incident cervical HPV16 infection, and women with prevalent HPV16 infections were excluded. Cervical HPV DNA was detected with MY09/MY11 PCR, and genotyping was done with dot-blot hybridization. Roughly 15 mL of heparinized blood were centrifuged, and the buffy coat was aliquoted, frozen at -30°C, then stored at -80°C. Genomic DNA was extracted from buffy coat specimens using QIAGEN kits. The sequenced material came from blood buffy coat. The rearranged segments are TRBV7-3 and TRBJ2-1; 8 nucleotides in the junction match TRBD2. This clonotype was obtained from a woman between 18 and 70 years old with a cervical HPV16 infection that either progressed to CIN3+ or cleared (not recorded which). The DNA read from the CDR3 is TGTGCCAGCAGCTTAAACGGGGGGGCGGGCAATGAG. Its product reads: CASSLNGGAGNE. The full CDR3 sequence reads CASSLNGGAGNEQFF.